One sample yielded the 29 T cell receptor beta chains listed below, sequenced in a study of T cell clonality in common variable immunodeficiency. Sequencing was performed with immunoSEQ multiplex PCR; in TCRdb, only in-frame clones are kept and a portion is missing. The sample lists around 55,000 clones, none appearing once, the ten largest making up about 2%. Sequenced input: peripheral blood mononuclear cells. Every receptor here comes from a person between 18 and 75 years old in good health.

This clone was seen ten or more times. The missing CDR3 end, 3 residues past where the read stops, is filled in from the germline J gene. V usage is TRBV7-9 and J usage is TRBJ1-6, with D possibly matching TRBD1 (5 bases). This CDR3 is built from 15 residues. V lost 5 bases and J 0 bases, leaving 8 bases between the germline ends. From germline, CDR1 is SEHNR and CDR2 FQNEAQ (reference sequence). CDR3 DNA (partial): TGTGCCAGCAGCCTCGGGGGCTCCTATAATTCACCC. As protein: CASSLGGSYNSP. The CDR3, in full, reads CASSLGGSYNSPLHF.

This clone has a count of ten or more. The covered CDR3 bases are TGTGCCAGTAATCCTCGGGGGGCACGGGAGACC. Its translation is CASNPRGARET. The full CDR3 reads CASNPRGARETQYF. This rearrangement joins TRBV19 to TRBJ2-5; weak D call: TRBD2 (7 bases). The CDR3 goes on 3 residues after the read ends, and that part is filled in from the germline J gene. The CDR3 runs 14 residues. V dropped 7 bases and J dropped 5 bases, with 17 bases sitting between them. From germline, CDR1 is LNHDA and CDR2 SQIVND (reference sequence).

This clone was counted at least ten times. CDR3 bases read: TGTGCCAGTAGTATACAGGGAGTCGGCGAG. Residues: CASSIQGVGE. The CDR3 in full is CASSIQGVGEQYF. V usage is TRBV19 and J usage is TRBJ2-7; either TRBD1 or TRBD2 may fit D (5 bases each). The read ends 3 residues before the CDR3 terminus; that terminus is restored from the germline J gene. From germline, CDR1 is LNHDA and CDR2 SQIVND (reference sequence). Trimming shortened V by 2 bases and J by 6 bases, and 11 bases separated the two germline ends. CDR3 length: 13 residues. Based on the CDR3 plus reference TRBV19 and TRBJ2-7, the full variable domain is DGGITQSPKYLFRKEGQNVTLSCEQNLNHDAMYWYRQDPGQGLRLIYYSQIVNDFQKGDIAEGYSVSREKKESFPLTVTSAQKNPTAFYLCASSIQGVGEQYFGPGTRLTVT.

This clone was found many times. Sequencing ends 3 residues short of the CDR3 end; the germline J gene provides the rest. The V gene is TRBV7-2, the J gene TRBJ2-5; TRBD2 matches at 8 bases. The CDR3 is 13 residues long. V trimming: 5 bases; J trimming: 3 bases; junction bases outside the gene matches: 2. Germline V CDR1 and CDR2: SGHTA, FQGNSA. The CDR3 bases that were read are TGTGCCAGCAGCCGGGGGGGAGAAGAGACC. Amino acid sequence: CASSRGGEET. The CDR3 in full is CASSRGGEETQYF.

This clone was detected ten times or more. The CDR3 extends 3 residues past the end of the read, so its final part is completed from the germline J gene. This chain links TRBV20-1 with TRBJ2-2; 9 bases are a match to TRBD1. The CDR3 spans 14 residues. With 5 bases clipped from V and 2 bases from J, the junction kept 3 bases outside the gene matches. Germline V gene sequence: CDR1 DFQATT, CDR2 SNEGSKA (reference sequence). CDR3 DNA (partial): TGCAGTGCTCTGGGACAGGGTAACACCGGGGAG. The encoded protein is CSALGQGNTGE. The whole CDR3 sequence is CSALGQGNTGELFF.

This clone has ten or more counts. The read ends 3 residues shy of where the CDR3 ends; the end is completed using the germline J gene. This rearrangement joins TRBV19 to TRBJ2-1; TRBD2 aligns across 7 bases. The CDR3 is made up of 14 amino acids. Germline V CDR1 and CDR2: LNHDA, SQIVND (reference sequence). With V trimmed by 2 bases and J by 9 bases, 7 bases remained unmatched. Here the CDR3 reads CASSIQRGVGEQFF. The sequenced CDR3 bases are TGTGCCAGTAGTATACAACGGGGGGTGGGTGAG.

This clone was picked up many times. The read halts 3 residues ahead of the CDR3 end, with the missing end drawn from the germline J gene. This chain links TRBV6-2 or TRBV6-3 with TRBJ2-3, with 9 bases identical to TRBD2. The CDR3 spans 14 residues. Germline CDR1 reads MNHEY; CDR2 reads SVGEGT. Unmatched junction bases numbered 1, after V lost 5 bases and J lost 1 base. The chain's CDR3 is CASSASGGTDTQYF. The CDR3 bases that were read are TGTGCCAGCAGTGCTAGCGGGGGCACAGATACG.

This clone has at least ten counts. The read gets to within 3 residues of the CDR3 end, and the germline J gene fills in the rest. The chain recombines TRBV6-2 or TRBV6-3 with TRBJ1-5; D is possibly TRBD1 (6 bases). The CDR3 consists of 15 residues. The V end lost 6 bases, the J end lost 6 bases, and 18 bases lay between the germline ends. Germline V CDR1 and CDR2: MNHEY, SVGEGT. The CDR3 sequence is CASRRRTVGTQPQHF. The CDR3 bases that were read are TGTGCCAGCAGACGTAGGACAGTGGGCACTCAGCCC.

Comments on this clone: The read stops 3 residues short of the end of the CDR3; the missing end is completed from the germline J gene. The chain uses TRBV7-9 and TRBJ2-7; D could derive from TRBD1 or TRBD2 (5 bases each). CDR1 SEHNR and CDR2 FQNEAQ come from the germline V gene (reference sequence). Trimming took 2 bases from V and 5 from J, leaving 10 bases between them. The CDR3 loop spans 13 amino acids. Incomplete CDR3 DNA: TGTGCCAGCAGCTTATACGAGGGGAACGAG. Its protein product is CASSLYEGNE. The CDR3 in full is CASSLYEGNEQYF. Drawing the rest from reference TRBV7-9 and TRBJ2-7, the complete variable domain is DTGVSQNPRHKITKRGQNVTFRCDPISEHNRLYWYRQTLGQGPEFLTYFQNEAQLEKSRLLSDRFSAERPKGSFSTLEIQRTEQGDSAMYLCASSLYEGNEQYFGPGTRLTVT.

This clone turned up a few times. The read ends 3 residues shy of where the CDR3 ends; the end is completed using the germline J gene. J is TRBJ1-3 and V is TRBV6-1; D is possibly TRBD1 (6 bases). This CDR3 spans 16 amino acids. Germline assignment: CDR1 MNHNS and CDR2 SASEGT. The ends were cut back, 2 bases at V and 3 bases at J, with 14 bases in the middle. CDR3 loop: CASSETLGADGNTIYF. The CDR3 DNA, read in part, is TGTGCCAGCAGTGAAACCTTGGGGGCGGATGGAAACACC.

This clone was observed at least ten times. The read halts 3 residues ahead of the CDR3 end, with the missing end drawn from the germline J gene. The chain carries TRBV5-6 and TRBJ2-2; no definite D call. CDR1 is SGHDT and CDR2 is YYEEEE in the germline V gene. V lost 3 bases and J lost 5, with 2 bases in between. CDR3 length: 11 residues. The CDR3 spells CASSSTGELFF. Partial CDR3 DNA: TGTGCCAGCAGCTCAACCGGGGAG.

This clone was seen at least ten times. The DNA ends 3 residues before the CDR3 does, and the rest of the CDR3 is filled in from the germline J gene. This sequence joins TRBV20-1 and TRBJ2-1; D gene unclear. The CDR3 has 16 amino acids. V was cut by 5 bases and J by 0 bases, with 17 bases left in between. Germline V gene sequence: CDR1 DFQATT, CDR2 SNEGSKA (reference sequence). This CDR3 is CSAPAFQVSSYNEQFF. The CDR3 DNA, read in part, is TGCAGTGCTCCCGCATTTCAGGTTAGCTCCTACAATGAG.

There are many counts of this clone. The observed sequence ends 3 residues before the CDR3 terminus, with the missing tail filled in from the germline J gene. Within the sample, other DNA sequences also encode this same CDR3. The chain has TRBV6-4 and TRBJ2-1; 9 positions agree with TRBD2. Germline CDR1 and CDR2: MRHNA and SNTAGT. CDR3 length equals 15 residues. Trimming at V came to 0 bases and at J to 4 bases, leaving 1 base not matched to a gene. CDR3 bases read: TGTGCCAGCAGTGACTCAGCGGGGGGTTACAATGAG. Protein: CASSDSAGGYNE. From start to end, the CDR3 is CASSDSAGGYNEQFF.

Many counts were recorded for this clone. The read ends 3 residues before the CDR3 terminus; that terminus is restored from the germline J gene. The rearrangement uses TRBV10-1 and TRBJ2-3; tentative D call: TRBD2 (5 bases). The CDR3 sequence is 14 residues long. Per the germline V gene, CDR1 is WNHNN and CDR2 is SYGVQD (reference sequence). Trimming took 2 bases from V and 0 from J, leaving 6 bases between them. CDR3 DNA, as far as it was read: TGCGCCAGCAGTGAGGGCGGGAGCACAGATACG. Protein: CASSEGGSTDT. The CDR3, in full, reads CASSEGGSTDTQYF.

The table lists this clone with many counts. The CDR3 extends 3 residues past the end of the read, so its final part is completed from the germline J gene. The chain couples TRBV5-8 to TRBJ2-1, with 12 bases lining up with TRBD1. CDR1 is SGHTS and CDR2 is YDEGEE in the germline V gene. This CDR3 spans 15 amino acids. V shed 3 bases and J 3 bases; nucleotides not matched to a gene: 1. The CDR3 reads CASSWDRGLYNEQFF. The covered CDR3 bases are TGTGCCAGCAGCTGGGACAGGGGGCTCTACAATGAG.

This clone appeared many times. The read ends 3 residues shy of where the CDR3 ends; the end is completed using the germline J gene. The chain uses TRBV19 and TRBJ1-1, with D possibly matching TRBD1 (6 bases). CDR3 length equals 14 residues. The germline V and J ends were trimmed by 3 bases and 1 base, with 9 bases remaining between them. Germline V CDR1 and CDR2: LNHDA, SQIVND (reference sequence). The chain's CDR3 is CASSIMGQNTEAFF. The sequenced part of the CDR3 DNA is TGTGCCAGTAGTATTATGGGACAGAACACTGAA.

Ten or more counts support this clone. With the read ending 3 residues before the CDR3 end, the germline J gene is used to fill in that end. The chain is built from TRBV14 and TRBJ2-7; 10 bases line up with TRBD1. The V gene's germline CDR1 is SGHDN and CDR2 FVKESK. This CDR3 comprises 14 residues. The V segment lost 4 bases and the J segment 3 bases; nucleotides outside the gene matches: 3. The CDR3: CASSPWTGGYEQYF. The CDR3 bases that were read are TGTGCCAGCAGCCCTTGGACAGGGGGCTACGAG.

This clone came up many times. Sequencing ends 3 residues short of the CDR3 end; the germline J gene provides the rest. The chain combines TRBV10-3 with TRBJ1-2; a possible D gene is TRBD1 (6 bases). Germline V CDR1 and CDR2: ENHRY, SYGVKD. This CDR3 is 15 amino acids long. CDR3 protein: CAISDPYRALRGYTF. CDR3 DNA, as far as it was read: TGTGCCATCAGTGACCCCTACAGGGCCCTCAGGGGC.

There are a few counts of this clone. The sequenced part of the CDR3 DNA is TGTGCCAGTAGTCACGGTATGAACACTGAA. It specifies CASSHGMNTE. The entire CDR3 is CASSHGMNTEAFF. The chain joins TRBV19 to TRBJ1-1; no clear D gene. The read ends 3 residues early relative to the CDR3; the germline J gene fills the gap. Germline V CDR1 and CDR2: LNHDA, SQIVND (reference sequence). V was cut by 5 bases and J by 0 bases, with 7 bases left in between. The CDR3 has 13 residues.

This clone has a count of ten or more. The read is 3 residues too short to cover the CDR3 end, so that end is filled in from the germline J gene. The chain joins TRBV20-1 to TRBJ2-7; 9 bases agree with TRBD2. The germline CDR1 and CDR2 sequences are DFQATT and SNEGSKA (reference sequence). With 1 base clipped from V and 3 bases from J, the junction kept 1 base outside the gene matches. The CDR3 length is 13 residues. CDR3 in amino acids: CSARGGGDYEQYF. Partial CDR3 DNA: TGCAGTGCTAGAGGCGGGGGGGACTACGAG.

In this sample, this clone turned up a few times. The junction departs from germline at one end; a sequencing error may be responsible. Read sequence stops 3 residues before the CDR3 end, and the germline J gene provides the missing end. This sample also contains other DNA sequences that code for the same CDR3. V usage is TRBV18 and J usage is TRBJ1-3; TRBD1 agrees at 9 bases. This CDR3 is 16 amino acids long. Germline V CDR1 and CDR2: KGHSH, LQKENI. CDR3 sequence reads: CASSLEQGAFGNTIYF. The CDR3 bases that were read are TGTGCCAGCTCACTCGAACAGGGGGCTTTTGGAAACACA.

Ten or more counts support this clone. Read data end 3 residues before the CDR3 end; the end is taken from the germline J gene. The chain links TRBV20-1 to TRBJ2-3; 10 bases match TRBD2. CDR3 length equals 15 residues. The germline V gene has CDR1 DFQATT and CDR2 SNEGSKA (reference sequence). The ends lost 1 base at V and 4 bases at J; junction bases unmatched: 5. Incomplete CDR3 DNA: TGCAGTGCTAGAGTGACTAGCGGGTCCCCAGATACG. Amino acids: CSARVTSGSPDT. The entire CDR3 sequence reads CSARVTSGSPDTQYF.

This clone was detected many times. The read ends 3 residues before the CDR3 terminus; that terminus is restored from the germline J gene. The chain has TRBV20-1 and TRBJ2-1, with TRBD2 as a possible D gene (6 bases). The length of the CDR3 is 13 residues. From germline, CDR1 is DFQATT and CDR2 SNEGSKA (reference sequence). V lost 5 bases and J 5 bases, leaving 13 bases between the germline ends. The CDR3 is CSAPSGYNNEQFF. CDR3 DNA (partial): TGCAGTGCTCCCAGCGGGTACAACAATGAG.

This clone was recorded many times. The read stops 3 residues short of the end of the CDR3; the missing end is completed from the germline J gene. J is TRBJ1-5 and V is TRBV7-6, with D maybe TRBD1 (5 bases). The V end was cut by 5 bases, the J end by 7 bases, with 15 bases between. Germline loops: CDR1 SGHVS, CDR2 FNYEAQ. The CDR3 has 14 residues. Incomplete CDR3 DNA: TGTGCCAGCAGCCGGAAGCTGGGGCTCCAGCCC. As protein: CASSRKLGLQP. The entire CDR3 reads CASSRKLGLQPQHF. The entire variable domain, with the rest obtained from reference TRBV7-6 and TRBJ1-5, is as follows: GAGVSQSPRYKVTKRGQDVALRCDPISGHVSLYWYRQALGQGPEFLTYFNYEAQQDKSGLPNDRFSAERPEGSISTLTIQRTEQRDSAMYRCASSRKLGLQPQHFGDGTRLSIL.

This clone was seen at least ten times. CDR3 DNA (partial): TGTGCCAGCAGCCAAGATCAGGGAACCGGCACAGATACG. Amino acid sequence: CASSQDQGTGTDT. The full-length CDR3 reads as CASSQDQGTGTDTQYF. The rearrangement links TRBV4-2 to TRBJ2-3; maybe TRBD1 (5 bases). The CDR3 goes on 3 residues after the read ends, and that part is filled in from the germline J gene. There are 16 residues in the CDR3. Germline CDR1 is LGHNA and CDR2 is YNFKEQ. Trimming shortened V by 0 bases and J by 1 base, and 11 bases separated the two germline ends.

This clone was counted a few times. The read comes to an end 3 residues before the CDR3 does, leaving the germline J gene to fill in the end. The genes are TRBV7-1 and TRBJ2-2, with D possibly matching TRBD1 (5 bases). TRBV7-1 is classed as an ORF, of uncertain function. The CDR3 runs to 19 residues. The CDR3 sequence: CASSSDRMAYLNYNSPLFF. The part of the CDR3 DNA that was read is TGTGCCAGCAGCTCAGACAGGATGGCTTATTTGAATTATAATTCACCG.

The sample holds a few counts of this clone. The CDR3 is cut off 3 residues early in the read; its end comes from the germline J gene. The chain combines TRBV6-2 or TRBV6-3 with TRBJ1-2; 8 nucleotides match TRBD1. The trim removed 0 bases at V and 4 bases at J, leaving 4 bases unmatched. Germline values: CDR1 MNHEY, CDR2 SVGEGT. The CDR3 runs to 15 residues. The CDR3 protein is CASSYSWTGTYGYTF. Incomplete CDR3 DNA: TGTGCCAGCAGTTACTCGTGGACAGGGACCTATGGC.

This clone was seen at least ten times. From the germline J gene comes the end of the CDR3, since the read stops 3 residues before it. J is TRBJ1-5 and V is TRBV19; 10 positions agree with TRBD1. Germline-derived CDR1 and CDR2 are LNHDA and SQIVND (reference sequence). There are 15 residues in the CDR3. Unmatched junction bases numbered 3, after V lost 6 bases and J lost 1 base. This CDR3 reads CASSWGQGSNQPQHF. The sequenced part of the CDR3 DNA is TGTGCCAGTAGCTGGGGACAGGGGAGCAATCAGCCC.

This clone was found a few times. The CDR3 is cut off 3 residues early in the read; its end comes from the germline J gene. The chain is built from TRBV18 and TRBJ1-2; the match to TRBD1 covers 7 bases. J lost 6 bases, V lost 2 bases, and 6 bases had no gene match. CDR1 is KGHSH and CDR2 is LQKENI in the germline V gene. The CDR3 has 14 amino acids. This CDR3 reads CASSPAGQIDGYTF. CDR3 DNA (partial): TGTGCCAGCTCACCAGCGGGACAGATAGATGGC.